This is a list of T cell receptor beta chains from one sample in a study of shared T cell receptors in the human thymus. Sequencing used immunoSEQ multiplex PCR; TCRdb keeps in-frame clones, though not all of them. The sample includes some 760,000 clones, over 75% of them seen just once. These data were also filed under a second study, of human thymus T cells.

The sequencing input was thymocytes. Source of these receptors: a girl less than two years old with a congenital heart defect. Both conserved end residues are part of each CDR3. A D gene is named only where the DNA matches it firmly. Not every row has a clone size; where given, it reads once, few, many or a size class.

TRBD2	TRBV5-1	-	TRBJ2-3	TGCGCCAGCAGCTTGACATCAGCGGGGGGACGCACAGATACGCAGTATTTT	CASSLTSAGGRTDTQYF
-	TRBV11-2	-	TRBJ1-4	TGTGCCAGCAGCTTAGACCTTGGGTGGAGCCCGGGTGACTCGAGGGAAAAACTGTTTTTT	CASSLDLGWSPGDSREKLFF
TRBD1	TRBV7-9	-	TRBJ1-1	TGTGCCAGCAGCTTAGGTGGAGTCAGGGGGTTGCAGAACACTGAAGCTTTCTTT	CASSLGGVRGLQNTEAFF
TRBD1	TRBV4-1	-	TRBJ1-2	TGCGCCAGCAGCCAATTCCGAGGACAGGGGAACTATGGCTACACCTTC	CASSQFRGQGNYGYTF
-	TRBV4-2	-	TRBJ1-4	TGTGCCAGCAGCCAGGGGCACCCGCGAGTAGCTAATGAAAAACTGTTTTTT	CASSQGHPRVANEKLFF
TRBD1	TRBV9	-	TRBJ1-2	TGTGCCAGCAGCGTAGGAGGGCAGGGGGCGTTCTGGGGCTACACCTTC	CASSVGGQGAFWGYTF
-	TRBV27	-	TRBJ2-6	TGTGCCAGCAGTTCCAGGGTCTCTGGGGCCAACGTCCTGACTTTC	CASSSRVSGANVLTF
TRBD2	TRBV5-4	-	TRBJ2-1	TGTGCCAGCAGCTTGGCCCTAGCGGGGGGCTGTTACAATGAGCAGTTCTTC	CASSLALAGGCYNEQFF
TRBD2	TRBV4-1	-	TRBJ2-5	TGCGCCAGCAGCCCGCGCCCGTTGCGGGGGGAAGAGACCCAGTACTTC	CASSPRPLRGEETQYF
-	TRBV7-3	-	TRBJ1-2	TGTGCCAGCAGCTCTGGGCCCGACCTAAACCCCTATGGCTACACCTTC	CASSSGPDLNPYGYTF
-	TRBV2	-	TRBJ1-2	TGTGCCAGCAGTGAATCGAGGGTCCGACTCCGGAGATATCATGGCTACACCTTC	CASSESRVRLRRYHGYTF
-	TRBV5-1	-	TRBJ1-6	TGCGCCAGCAGCGCCCGTGGCAGCGATAATTCACCCCTCCACTTT	CASSARGSDNSPLHF
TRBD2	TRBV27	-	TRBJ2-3	TGTGCCACCCAGACCCAGACTAGCGGGGGCCCGGATACGCAGTATTTT	CATQTQTSGGPDTQYF
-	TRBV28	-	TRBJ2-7	TGTGCCAGCAGGGAGGGGTGTTGGGGCGAGCAGTACTTC	CASREGCWGEQYF
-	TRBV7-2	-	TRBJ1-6	TGTGCCAGCAGCCTTGGGCCCGGACAATCCTCCAATTATTCACCCCTCCACTTT	CASSLGPGQSSNYSPLHF
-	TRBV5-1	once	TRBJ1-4	TGCGCCAGCAGCCCCCTTTCAGGGTATAATGAAAAACTGTTTTTT	CASSPLSGYNEKLFF
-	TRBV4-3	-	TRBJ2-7	TGCGCCAGCAGCCAAGACCCCGAGCGGCCAACCTACGAGCAGTACTTC	CASSQDPERPTYEQYF
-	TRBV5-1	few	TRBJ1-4	TGCGCCAGCAGCTTGACCGATAGGACAGAAGAGGATGAAAAACTGTTTTTT	CASSLTDRTEEDEKLFF
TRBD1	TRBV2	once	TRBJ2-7	TGTGCCAGCAGGCCGTCGACAGGGGCTCCCTACGAGCAGTACTTC	CASRPSTGAPYEQYF